This T cell receptor (beta chain) is from a study of T cells in Graves' hyperthyroidism and ophthalmopathy. As for the study in general: Initial diagnosis, before any treatment, was when peripheral blood was collected. Study-level findings and limits: Blood also contained most expanded thyroid clonotypes above 0.001. By a 13 V-J model, ophthalmopathy was set apart from stable hyperthyroidism.

Concerning this clonotype itself: Its target is unknown.

What was amplified from RNA transcripts were TCR beta CDR3 regions. During a first-round RT-PCR of the TCR CDR3, the HTBI primer set was used. TCRdb fed the multiplex PCR reads into MiXCR, producing one record per CDR3 protein. This sample has a few hundred thousand distinct CDR3 sequences, with approximately 13% found just once. Ophthalmopathy patients had Clinical Activity Score at least 3, NOSPECS grade at least 4, duration under 3 months. The sequenced material came from blood. The receptor was isolated from a middle-aged woman with Graves' ophthalmopathy.

The CDR3 DNA reads as TGTGCCAGCAGTTTTGGGTGGGACAGGGTGAACACCATATATTTT. This encodes CASSFGWDRVNTIYF. This chain connects TRBV12-3 or TRBV12-4 to TRBJ1-3; TRBD1 agrees at 9 bases. The CDR3 consists of 15 residues. The ends lost 3 bases at V and 7 bases at J; junction bases unmatched: 7.